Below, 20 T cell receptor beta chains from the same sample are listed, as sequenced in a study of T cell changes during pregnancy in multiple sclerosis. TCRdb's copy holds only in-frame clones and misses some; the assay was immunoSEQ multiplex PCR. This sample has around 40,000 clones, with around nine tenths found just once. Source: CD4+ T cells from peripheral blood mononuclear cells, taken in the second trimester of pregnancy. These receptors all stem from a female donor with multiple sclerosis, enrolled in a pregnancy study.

The chain's CDR3 is CASSSGQGDGYTF. In DNA, the CDR3 is TGTGCCAGCAGTTCCGGACAGGGAGATGGCTACACCTTC. The gene calls are TRBV27 and TRBJ1-2; TRBD1 aligns across 8 bases. Germline CDR1 and CDR2: MNHEY and SMNVEV (reference sequence). The CDR3 is made up of 13 amino acids. The V and J ends lost 4 bases and 6 bases, in that order; junction bases with no gene match: 4.

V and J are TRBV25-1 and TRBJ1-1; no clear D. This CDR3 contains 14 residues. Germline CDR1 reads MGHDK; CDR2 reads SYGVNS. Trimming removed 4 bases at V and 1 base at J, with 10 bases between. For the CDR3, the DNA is TGTGCCAGCAGTGTATACCAATCGAACACTGAAGCTTTCTTT. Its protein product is CASSVYQSNTEAFF.

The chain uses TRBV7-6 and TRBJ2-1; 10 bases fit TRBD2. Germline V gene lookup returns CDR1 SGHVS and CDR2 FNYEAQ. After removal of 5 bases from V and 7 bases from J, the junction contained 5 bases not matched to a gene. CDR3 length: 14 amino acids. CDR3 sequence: CASSHRLAGNEQFF. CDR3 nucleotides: TGTGCCAGCAGCCACCGACTAGCGGGTAATGAGCAGTTCTTC.

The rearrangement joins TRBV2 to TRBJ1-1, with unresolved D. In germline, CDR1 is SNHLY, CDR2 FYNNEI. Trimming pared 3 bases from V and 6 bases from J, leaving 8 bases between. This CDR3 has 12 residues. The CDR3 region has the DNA TGTGCCAGCAGTGATCTGGCCCCTGAAGCTTTCTTT. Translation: CASSDLAPEAFF.

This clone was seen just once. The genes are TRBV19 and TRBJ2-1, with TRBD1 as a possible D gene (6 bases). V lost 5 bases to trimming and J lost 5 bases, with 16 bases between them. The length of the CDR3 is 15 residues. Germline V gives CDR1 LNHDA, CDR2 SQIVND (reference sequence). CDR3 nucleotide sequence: TGTGCCAGTAGTGAGACCGTGGACAGACACAATGAGCAGTTCTTC. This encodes CASSETVDRHNEQFF. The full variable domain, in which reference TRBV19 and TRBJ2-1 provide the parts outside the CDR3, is DGGITQSPKYLFRKEGQNVTLSCEQNLNHDAMYWYRQDPGQGLRLIYYSQIVNDFQKGDIAEGYSVSREKKESFPLTVTSAQKNPTAFYLCASSETVDRHNEQFFGPGTRLTVL.

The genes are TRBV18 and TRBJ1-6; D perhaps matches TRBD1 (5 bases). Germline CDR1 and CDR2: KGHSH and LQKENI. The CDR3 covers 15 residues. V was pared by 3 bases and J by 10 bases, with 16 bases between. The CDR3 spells CASSPPGGTLSPLHF. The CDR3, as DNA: TGTGCCAGCTCACCCCCGGGGGGGACCCTCTCACCCCTCCACTTT.

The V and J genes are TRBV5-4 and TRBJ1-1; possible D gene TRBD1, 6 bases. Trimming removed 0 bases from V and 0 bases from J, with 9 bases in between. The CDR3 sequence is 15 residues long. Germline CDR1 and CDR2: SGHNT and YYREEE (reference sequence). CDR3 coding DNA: TGTGCCAGCAGCTTGGCGGCAGGGGTGAACACTGAAGCTTTCTTT. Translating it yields CASSLAAGVNTEAFF.

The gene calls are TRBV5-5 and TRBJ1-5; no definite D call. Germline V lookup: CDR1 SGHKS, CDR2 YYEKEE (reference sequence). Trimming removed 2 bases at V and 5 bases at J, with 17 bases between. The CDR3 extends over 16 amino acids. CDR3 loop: CASSFQVGRIDQPQHF. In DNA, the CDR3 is TGTGCCAGCAGCTTCCAGGTTGGAAGAATAGATCAGCCCCAGCATTTT.

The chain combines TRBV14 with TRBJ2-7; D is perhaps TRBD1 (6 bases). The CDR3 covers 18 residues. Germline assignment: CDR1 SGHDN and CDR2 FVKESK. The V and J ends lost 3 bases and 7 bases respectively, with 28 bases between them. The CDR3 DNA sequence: TGTGCCAGCAGCCAGGACAAAGGCTCGACAGGTTTGCTTGTTGAGCAGTACTTC. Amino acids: CASSQDKGSTGLLVEQYF.

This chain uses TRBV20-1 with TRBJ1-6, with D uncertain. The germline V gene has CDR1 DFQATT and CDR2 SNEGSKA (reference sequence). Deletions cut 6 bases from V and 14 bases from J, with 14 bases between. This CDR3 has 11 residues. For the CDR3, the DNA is TGCAGTGCCCACTATCAGTTGACCCTCCACTTT. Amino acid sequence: CSAHYQLTLHF.

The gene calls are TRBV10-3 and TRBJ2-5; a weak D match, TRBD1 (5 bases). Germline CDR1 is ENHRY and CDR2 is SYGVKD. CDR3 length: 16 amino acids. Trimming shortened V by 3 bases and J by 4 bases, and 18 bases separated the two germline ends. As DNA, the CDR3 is TGTGCCATCAGTGATTTAGGGGCGGTAGCCCGAGAGACCCAGTACTTC. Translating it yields CAISDLGAVARETQYF.

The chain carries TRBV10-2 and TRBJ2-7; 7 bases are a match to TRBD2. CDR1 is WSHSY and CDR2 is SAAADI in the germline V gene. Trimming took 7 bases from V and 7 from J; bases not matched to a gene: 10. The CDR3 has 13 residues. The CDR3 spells CASTASGVGEQYF. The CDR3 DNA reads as TGCGCCAGCACGGCTAGCGGAGTGGGGGAGCAGTACTTC.

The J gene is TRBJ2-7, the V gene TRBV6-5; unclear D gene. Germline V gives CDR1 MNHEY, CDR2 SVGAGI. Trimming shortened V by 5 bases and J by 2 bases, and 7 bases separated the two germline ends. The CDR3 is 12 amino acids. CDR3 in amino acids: CASSPFPYEQYF. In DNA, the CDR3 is TGTGCCAGCAGTCCATTCCCCTACGAGCAGTACTTC.

CDR3 DNA sequence: TGTGCCAGCAGCCCGGTCGGGGGGCGGACGAAGAACACTGAAGCTTTCTTT. As protein: CASSPVGGRTKNTEAFF. The chain uses TRBV7-9 and TRBJ1-1; D may be TRBD1 (6 bases). Trimming left V 5 bases short and J 1 base short, with 20 bases between. Germline-derived CDR1 and CDR2 are SEHNR and FQNEAQ (reference sequence). This CDR3 region has 17 residues.

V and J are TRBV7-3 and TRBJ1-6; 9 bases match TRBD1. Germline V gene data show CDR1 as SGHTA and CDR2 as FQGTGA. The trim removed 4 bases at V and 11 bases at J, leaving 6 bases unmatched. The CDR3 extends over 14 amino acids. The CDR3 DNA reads TGTGCCAGCAGCTCCCAGACAGGGGGTGCACCCCTCCACTTT. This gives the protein CASSSQTGGAPLHF.

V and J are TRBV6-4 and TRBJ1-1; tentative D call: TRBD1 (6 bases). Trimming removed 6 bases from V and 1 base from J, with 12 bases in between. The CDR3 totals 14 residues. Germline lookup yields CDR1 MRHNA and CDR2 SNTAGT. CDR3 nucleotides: TGTGCCAGCAGACCTGGACAGTCGAACACTGAAGCTTTCTTT. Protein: CASRPGQSNTEAFF.

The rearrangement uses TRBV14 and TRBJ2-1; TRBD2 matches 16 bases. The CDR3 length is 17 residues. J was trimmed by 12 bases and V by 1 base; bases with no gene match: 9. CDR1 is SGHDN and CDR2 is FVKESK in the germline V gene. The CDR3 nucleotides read TGTGCCAGCAGCCAAGCCGGGACTAGCGGGAGGGGCAGGGGGCAGTTCTTC. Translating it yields CASSQAGTSGRGRGQFF.

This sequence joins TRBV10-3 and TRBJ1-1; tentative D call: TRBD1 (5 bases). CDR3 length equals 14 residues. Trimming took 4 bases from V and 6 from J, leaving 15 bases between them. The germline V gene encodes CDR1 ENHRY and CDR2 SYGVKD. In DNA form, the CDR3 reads TGTGCCATCAGTGGGGGGGACGGTCTCGCTGAAGCTTTCTTT. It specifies CAISGGDGLAEAFF.

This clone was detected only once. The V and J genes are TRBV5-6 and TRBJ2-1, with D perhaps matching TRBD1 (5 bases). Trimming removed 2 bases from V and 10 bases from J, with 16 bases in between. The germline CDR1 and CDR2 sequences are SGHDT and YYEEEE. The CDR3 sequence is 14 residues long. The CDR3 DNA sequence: TGTGCCAGCAGCTTAGGTGGGGCCCCCGAAGAGCAGTTCTTC. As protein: CASSLGGAPEEQFF.

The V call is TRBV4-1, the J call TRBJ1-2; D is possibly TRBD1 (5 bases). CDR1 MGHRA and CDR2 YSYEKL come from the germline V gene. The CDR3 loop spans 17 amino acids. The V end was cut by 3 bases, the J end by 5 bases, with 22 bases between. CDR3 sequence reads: CASSQEPPGSVPYGYTF. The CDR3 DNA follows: TGCGCCAGCAGCCAGGAGCCTCCAGGGTCCGTCCCTTATGGCTACACCTTC.